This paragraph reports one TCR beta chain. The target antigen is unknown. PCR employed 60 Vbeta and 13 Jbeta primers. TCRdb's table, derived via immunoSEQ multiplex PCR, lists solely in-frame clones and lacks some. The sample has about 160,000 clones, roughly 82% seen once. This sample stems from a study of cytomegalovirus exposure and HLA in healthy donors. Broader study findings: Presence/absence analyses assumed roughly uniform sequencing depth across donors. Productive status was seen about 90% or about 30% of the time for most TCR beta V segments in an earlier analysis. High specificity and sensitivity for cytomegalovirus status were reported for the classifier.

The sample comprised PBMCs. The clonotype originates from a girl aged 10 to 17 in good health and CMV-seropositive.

The CDR3 DNA reads as TGCGCCAGCAGCTTGGACGGAGGGAACTATGGCTACACCTTC. Translated: CASSLDGGNYGYTF. The V gene is TRBV5-1, the J gene TRBJ1-2; D unclear. The V end was cut by 0 bases, the J end by 2 bases, with 8 bases between. CDR1 is SGHRS, CDR2 YFSETQ, per germline. The CDR3 has 14 amino acids.